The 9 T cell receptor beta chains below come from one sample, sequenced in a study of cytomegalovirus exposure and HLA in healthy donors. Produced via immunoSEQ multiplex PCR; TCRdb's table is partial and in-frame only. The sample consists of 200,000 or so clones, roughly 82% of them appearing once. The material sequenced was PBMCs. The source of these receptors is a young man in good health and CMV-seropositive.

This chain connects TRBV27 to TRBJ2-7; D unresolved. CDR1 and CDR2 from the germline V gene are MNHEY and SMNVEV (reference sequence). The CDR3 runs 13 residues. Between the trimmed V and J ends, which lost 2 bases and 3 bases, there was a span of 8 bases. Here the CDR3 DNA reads TGTGCCAGCAGTTTAAACAGAGACTACGAGCAGTACTTC. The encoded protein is CASSLNRDYEQYF.

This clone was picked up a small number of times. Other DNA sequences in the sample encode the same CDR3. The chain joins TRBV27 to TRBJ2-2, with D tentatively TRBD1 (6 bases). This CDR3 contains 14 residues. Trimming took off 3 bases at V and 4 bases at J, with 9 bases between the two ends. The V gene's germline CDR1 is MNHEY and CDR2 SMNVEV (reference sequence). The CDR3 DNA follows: TGTGCCAGCAGTTTCAGGGGCGGCACCGGGGAGCTGTTTTTT. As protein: CASSFRGGTGELFF.

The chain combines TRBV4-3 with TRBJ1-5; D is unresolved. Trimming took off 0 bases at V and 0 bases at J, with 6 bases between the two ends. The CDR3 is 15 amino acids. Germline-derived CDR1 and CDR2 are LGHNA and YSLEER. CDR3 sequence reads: CASSQDRYSNQPQHF. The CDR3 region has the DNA TGCGCCAGCAGCCAAGACCGGTATAGCAATCAGCCCCAGCATTTT.

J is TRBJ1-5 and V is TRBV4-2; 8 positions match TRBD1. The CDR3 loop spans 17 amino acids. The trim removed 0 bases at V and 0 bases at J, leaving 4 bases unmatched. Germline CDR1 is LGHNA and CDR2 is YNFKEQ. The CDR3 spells CASSQEGGQGSNQPQHF. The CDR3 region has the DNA TGTGCCAGCAGCCAAGAAGGTGGACAGGGTAGCAATCAGCCCCAGCATTTT.

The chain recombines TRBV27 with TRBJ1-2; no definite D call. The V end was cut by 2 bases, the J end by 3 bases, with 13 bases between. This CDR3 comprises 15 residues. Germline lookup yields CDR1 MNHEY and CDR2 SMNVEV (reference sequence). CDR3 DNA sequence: TGTGCCAGCAGTTTAATGGCTGACTCTTACTATGGCTACACCTTC. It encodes CASSLMADSYYGYTF.

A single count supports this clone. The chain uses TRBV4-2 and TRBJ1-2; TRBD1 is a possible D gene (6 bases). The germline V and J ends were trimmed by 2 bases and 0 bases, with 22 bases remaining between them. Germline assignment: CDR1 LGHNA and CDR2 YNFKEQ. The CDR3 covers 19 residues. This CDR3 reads CASSQWNGGPLLANYGYTF. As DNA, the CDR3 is TGTGCCAGCAGCCAATGGAACGGGGGGCCTCTGTTAGCTAACTATGGCTACACCTTC.

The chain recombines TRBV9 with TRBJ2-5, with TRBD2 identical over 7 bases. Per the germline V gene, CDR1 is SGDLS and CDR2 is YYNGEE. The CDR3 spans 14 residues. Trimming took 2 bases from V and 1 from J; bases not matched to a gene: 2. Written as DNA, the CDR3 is TGTGCCAGCAGCGTTTCTAGCGGCCAAGAGACCCAGTACTTC. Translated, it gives CASSVSSGQETQYF.

The CDR3: CASSLDWEAQYF. CDR3 DNA: TGCGCCAGCAGCTTGGATTGGGAGGCCCAGTACTTC. The V and J genes are TRBV5-1 and TRBJ2-5, with D tentatively TRBD2 (6 bases). V was cut by 0 bases and J by 9 bases, with 9 bases left in between. This CDR3 is built from 12 residues. Germline-derived CDR1 and CDR2 are SGHRS and YFSETQ.

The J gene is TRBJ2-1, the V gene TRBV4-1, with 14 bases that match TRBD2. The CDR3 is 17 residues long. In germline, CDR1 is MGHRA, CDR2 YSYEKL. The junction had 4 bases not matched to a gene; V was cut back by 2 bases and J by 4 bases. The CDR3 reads CASSQPRLAGGYNEQFF. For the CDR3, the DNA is TGCGCCAGCAGCCAACCACGACTAGCGGGAGGGTACAATGAGCAGTTCTTC.